Below are 26 T cell receptor beta chains sequenced from a single sample in a study of STAT5B mutations in CD4+ large granular lymphocyte leukemia. Measured with immunoSEQ multiplex PCR; TCRdb has only the in-frame clones, and not every one. The sample holds 30,000 to 40,000 clones; about three quarters are singletons and the top ten take about 2.3%. The sequenced sample consisted of CD4+ T cells from blood buffy coats. The receptor set was obtained from a human donor in good health.

J is TRBJ1-2 and V is TRBV6-6; TRBD1 is a possible D gene (6 bases). The germline V gene has CDR1 MNHNY and CDR2 SVGAGI (reference sequence). The CDR3 consists of 13 residues. V lost 5 bases and J lost 6, with 13 bases in between. This CDR3 reads CASSTGQKDGYTF. For the CDR3, the DNA is TGTGCCAGCAGTACCGGACAGAAGGATGGCTACACCTTC.

The chain employs TRBV27 and TRBJ1-1; D call uncertain. CDR3 length: 12 amino acids. The germline gives CDR1 MNHEY, CDR2 SMNVEV (reference sequence). The V end was cut by 4 bases, the J end by 11 bases, with 14 bases between. Written as DNA, the CDR3 is TGTGCCAGCAGTTCCCACCAGTCCCGGGCTTTCTTT. Translation: CASSSHQSRAFF.

The V gene is TRBV29-1, the J gene TRBJ1-5, with 12 bases fitting TRBD1. The germline CDR1 and CDR2 sequences are SQVTM and ANQGSEA. This CDR3 contains 16 residues. V shed 6 bases, J shed 5 bases, and the junction held 11 bases outside the gene matches. The CDR3 region is CSVVPGQGASDQPQHF. The CDR3 DNA follows: TGCAGCGTGGTGCCGGGACAGGGGGCGAGCGATCAGCCCCAGCATTTT. The full variable domain, completed using reference TRBV29-1 and TRBJ1-5, is SAVISQKPSRDICQRGTSLTIQCQVDSQVTMMFWYRQQPGQSLTLIATANQGSEATYESGFVIDKFPISRPNLTFSTLTVSNMSPEDSSIYLCSVVPGQGASDQPQHFGDGTRLSIL.

The J gene is TRBJ2-7, the V gene TRBV29-1; 9 nucleotides line up with TRBD2. After removal of 4 bases from V and 2 bases from J, the junction contained 9 bases not matched to a gene. CDR3 length equals 15 residues. CDR1 is SQVTM and CDR2 is ANQGSEA in the germline V gene. Here the CDR3 reads CSVGQRGALAYEQYF. DNA for the CDR3: TGCAGCGTTGGCCAGCGGGGGGCCCTAGCCTACGAGCAGTACTTC.

The chain combines TRBV6-1 with TRBJ1-4, with D uncertain. Deletions cut 8 bases from V and 0 bases from J, with 7 bases between. CDR3 length equals 13 residues. Germline V lookup: CDR1 MNHNS, CDR2 SASEGT. Written as DNA, the CDR3 is TGTGCCAGCGGGCGGACAACTAATGAAAAACTGTTTTTT. This translates into CASGRTTNEKLFF.

This rearrangement joins TRBV14 to TRBJ1-1, with TRBD1 identical over 9 bases. J was trimmed by 10 bases and V by 5 bases; bases with no gene match: 11. Germline V lookup: CDR1 SGHDN, CDR2 FVKESK. This CDR3 region has 14 residues. The CDR3 region is CASSAQGATPGAFF. For the CDR3, the DNA is TGTGCCAGCAGCGCACAGGGGGCGACCCCCGGAGCTTTCTTT.

The V call is TRBV19, the J call TRBJ2-3; unclear D gene. The germline V gene has CDR1 LNHDA and CDR2 SQIVND (reference sequence). This CDR3 has 14 amino acids. Trimming took 0 bases from V and 4 from J, leaving 8 bases between them. Here the CDR3 reads CASSIDIAPDTQYF. The CDR3 nucleotides read TGTGCCAGTAGTATAGATATCGCCCCAGATACGCAGTATTTT. The full variable domain, in which reference TRBV19 and TRBJ2-3 provide the parts outside the CDR3, is DGGITQSPKYLFRKEGQNVTLSCEQNLNHDAMYWYRQDPGQGLRLIYYSQIVNDFQKGDIAEGYSVSREKKESFPLTVTSAQKNPTAFYLCASSIDIAPDTQYFGPGTRLTVL.

This clone was counted a few times. V usage is TRBV30 and J usage is TRBJ1-1; no definite D call. Trimming cost V 4 bases and J 2 bases, with 8 bases left between them. Germline CDR1 GTSNPN, CDR2 SVGIG (reference sequence). The CDR3 loop spans 12 amino acids. The CDR3 coding sequence is TGTGCCTGGATGAGTGAAAACACTGAAGCTTTCTTT. Its protein is CAWMSENTEAFF.

The CDR3 DNA follows: TGTGCCAGCAGCTTAGAAGGGCCCGGGTTTGTAGCTTTCTTT. This gives the protein CASSLEGPGFVAFF. The chain employs TRBV11-2 and TRBJ1-1; the D is unclear. The germline CDR1 and CDR2 sequences are SGHAT and FQNNGV. The CDR3 is 14 amino acids. The V end was cut by 0 bases, the J end by 10 bases, with 15 bases between.

This CDR3 is CASSLSSKGDTQYF. The CDR3 bases are TGTGCCAGCAGCCTTTCCTCAAAGGGTGATACGCAGTATTTT. V is TRBV7-6 and J is TRBJ2-3; no clear D. Per germline, CDR1 SGHVS and CDR2 FNYEAQ. V gave up 5 bases and J gave up 6 bases, with 15 bases separating them. The CDR3 totals 14 residues.

V is TRBV19 and J is TRBJ2-7; D gene ambiguous. The CDR3 extends over 11 amino acids. V was clipped by 5 bases and J by 4 bases, with 6 bases between them. Germline V gene sequence: CDR1 LNHDA, CDR2 SQIVND (reference sequence). As DNA, the CDR3 is TGTGCCAGTAGTTCCTTATACGAGCAGTACTTC. This gives the protein CASSSLYEQYF. Looking up the rest from reference TRBV19 and TRBJ2-7 gives the full variable domain: DGGITQSPKYLFRKEGQNVTLSCEQNLNHDAMYWYRQDPGQGLRLIYYSQIVNDFQKGDIAEGYSVSREKKESFPLTVTSAQKNPTAFYLCASSSLYEQYFGPGTRLTVT.

The V gene is TRBV6-5, the J gene TRBJ1-4, with D maybe TRBD1 (5 bases). Trimming removed 4 bases from V and 4 bases from J, with 10 bases in between. Germline V CDR1 and CDR2: MNHEY, SVGAGI. The CDR3 is 14 amino acids. Here the CDR3 reads CASSSGTRNEKLFF. In DNA, the CDR3 is TGTGCCAGCAGTTCCGGGACGCGTAATGAAAAACTGTTTTTT.

This clone has a single count. This chain connects TRBV18 to TRBJ1-3, with no clear D. Germline CDR1 reads KGHSH; CDR2 reads LQKENI. V was trimmed by 2 bases and J by 2 bases, leaving 4 bases between them. This CDR3 has 13 residues. The CDR3 loop reads CASSPGTGNTIYF. The DNA for the CDR3 is TGTGCCAGCTCACCAGGGACTGGAAACACCATATATTTT.

This clone was recorded only once. The V call is TRBV10-1, the J call TRBJ2-7, with 10 bases aligning to TRBD2. The CDR3 is 18 residues long. CDR1 WNHNN and CDR2 SYGVQD come from the germline V gene (reference sequence). V shed 8 bases, J shed 3 bases, and the junction held 19 bases outside the gene matches. Here the CDR3 reads CASGAEGLASRRLYEQYF. CDR3 DNA: TGCGCCAGCGGCGCCGAGGGACTAGCGAGTCGAAGGCTCTACGAGCAGTACTTC.

The chain joins TRBV27 to TRBJ1-3; possible D gene TRBD1, 6 bases. V was trimmed by 8 bases and J by 2 bases, leaving 7 bases between them. Germline V gene sequence: CDR1 MNHEY, CDR2 SMNVEV (reference sequence). There are 12 residues in the CDR3. The CDR3 DNA follows: TGTGCCAGCCAGGGGCCTGGAAACACCATATATTTT. It specifies CASQGPGNTIYF.

The chain is built from TRBV13 and TRBJ1-1, with D tentatively TRBD1 (5 bases). Trimming pared 1 base from V and 3 bases from J, leaving 15 bases between. Per the germline V gene, CDR1 is PRHDT and CDR2 is FYEKMQ (reference sequence). The CDR3 is 16 amino acids. The CDR3 nucleotides are TGTGCCAGCAGCTTAGTGATGGGACCCGGGGACACTGAAGCTTTCTTT. This encodes CASSLVMGPGDTEAFF.

The V and J genes are TRBV5-1 and TRBJ1-5; a weak D match, TRBD1 (5 bases). Between the trimmed V and J ends, which lost 0 bases and 5 bases, there was a span of 12 bases. The CDR3 runs to 15 residues. Germline V gene sequence: CDR1 SGHRS, CDR2 YFSETQ. The CDR3 loop is CASSLGTGRYQPQHF. CDR3 coding DNA: TGCGCCAGCAGCTTGGGGACGGGGCGCTATCAGCCCCAGCATTTT. Drawing the rest from reference TRBV5-1 and TRBJ1-5, the complete variable domain is KAGVTQTPRYLIKTRGQQVTLSCSPISGHRSVSWYQQTPGQGLQFLFEYFSETQRNKGNFPGRFSGRQFSNSRSEMNVSTLELGDSALYLCASSLGTGRYQPQHFGDGTRLSIL.

This chain joins TRBV4-1 and TRBJ1-2; D remains ambiguous. The germline gives CDR1 MGHRA, CDR2 YSYEKL. The CDR3 contains 13 residues. The germline V and J ends were trimmed by 4 bases and 4 bases, with 10 bases remaining between them. This CDR3 is CASSPPGRYGYTF. The CDR3 DNA reads TGCGCCAGCAGCCCCCCGGGCCGCTATGGCTACACCTTC.

V is TRBV30 and J is TRBJ2-2; tentatively, D is TRBD1 (6 bases). CDR1 and CDR2 (germline): GTSNPN, SVGIG (reference sequence). V was cut by 4 bases and J by 2 bases, with 8 bases left in between. This CDR3 has 13 residues. DNA for the CDR3: TGTGCCTGGAACAGGGTTAACACCGGGGAGCTGTTTTTT. Encoded protein: CAWNRVNTGELFF.

The gene calls are TRBV6-1 and TRBJ2-5; TRBD1 is a possible D gene (6 bases). Germline V lookup: CDR1 MNHNS, CDR2 SASEGT. Trimming left V 6 bases short and J 1 base short, with 15 bases between. The CDR3 loop spans 15 amino acids. The DNA of the CDR3 is TGTGCCAGCAGAGGGTTGACAGGCCGCCAAGAGACCCAGTACTTC. Amino acid sequence: CASRGLTGRQETQYF.

The chain recombines TRBV6-5 with TRBJ1-2, with D tentatively TRBD1 (5 bases). Germline assignment: CDR1 MNHEY and CDR2 SVGAGI. This CDR3 is 13 amino acids long. The V and J ends lost 2 bases and 8 bases respectively, with 12 bases between them. CDR3 loop: CASSYTGAGGYTF. CDR3 DNA: TGTGCCAGCAGTTACACTGGGGCGGGAGGCTACACCTTC.

The chain recombines TRBV5-6 with TRBJ2-1; 7 bases line up with TRBD1. Germline values: CDR1 SGHDT, CDR2 YYEEEE. CDR3 length equals 15 residues. V lost 3 bases to trimming and J lost 8 bases; unmatched junction nucleotides: 11. CDR3 nucleotide sequence: TGTGCCAGCAGCTCTTTGGACAGGAGTGAGGATGAGCAGTTCTTC. Translation: CASSSLDRSEDEQFF.

The J gene is TRBJ2-3, the V gene TRBV27; D is perhaps TRBD1 (5 bases). Germline V gene data show CDR1 as MNHEY and CDR2 as SMNVEV (reference sequence). V was cut by 1 base and J by 4 bases, with 15 bases left in between. The CDR3 extends over 16 amino acids. CDR3 nucleotides: TGTGCCAGCAGTTTATTGCAGGGAAGAGTAGCAGATACGCAGTATTTT. Encoded protein: CASSLLQGRVADTQYF.

The table lists this clone with a few counts. The V call is TRBV19, the J call TRBJ2-7; D uncertain. The CDR3 spans 14 residues. The ends were cut back, 5 bases at V and 4 bases at J, with 15 bases in the middle. Germline V gives CDR1 LNHDA, CDR2 SQIVND (reference sequence). The CDR3 nucleotides are TGTGCCAGTAGTTTCGAATCCCTCGGGTACGAGCAGTACTTC. It translates to CASSFESLGYEQYF.

This rearrangement joins TRBV5-4 to TRBJ2-5, with 9 bases fitting TRBD2. CDR3 length equals 17 residues. Germline loops: CDR1 SGHNT, CDR2 YYREEE (reference sequence). With V trimmed by 0 bases and J by 5 bases, 11 bases remained unmatched. Here the CDR3 reads CASSLDGGGARVETQYF. In DNA, the CDR3 is TGTGCCAGCAGCTTGGACGGCGGGGGGGCCCGGGTGGAGACCCAGTACTTC.

V and J are TRBV30 and TRBJ1-1, with D perhaps matching TRBD1 (6 bases). Germline CDR1 GTSNPN, CDR2 SVGIG (reference sequence). V was shortened by 4 bases and J by 1 base, with 10 bases between the two germline ends. This CDR3 is built from 13 residues. The CDR3 DNA follows: TGTGCCTGGAACAGGGTAGAGAACACTGAAGCTTTCTTT. Protein sequence: CAWNRVENTEAFF.